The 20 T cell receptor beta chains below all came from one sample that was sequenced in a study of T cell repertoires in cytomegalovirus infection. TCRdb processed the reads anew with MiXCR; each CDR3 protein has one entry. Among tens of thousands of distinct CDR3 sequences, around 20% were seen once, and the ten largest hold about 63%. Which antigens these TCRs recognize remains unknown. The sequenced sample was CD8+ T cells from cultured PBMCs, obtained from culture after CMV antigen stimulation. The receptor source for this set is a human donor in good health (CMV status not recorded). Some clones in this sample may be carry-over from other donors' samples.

CDR3 DNA: TGTGCCAGCAGAGAATCGTGGACAGCGCAAGAGACCCAGTACTTC. Translation: CASRESWTAQETQYF. The V gene is TRBV6-6, the J gene TRBJ2-5; a possible D gene is TRBD1 (6 bases). CDR1 is MNHNY, CDR2 SVGAGI, per germline (reference sequence). CDR3 size: 15 residues. V dropped 6 bases and J dropped 2 bases, with 16 bases sitting between them.

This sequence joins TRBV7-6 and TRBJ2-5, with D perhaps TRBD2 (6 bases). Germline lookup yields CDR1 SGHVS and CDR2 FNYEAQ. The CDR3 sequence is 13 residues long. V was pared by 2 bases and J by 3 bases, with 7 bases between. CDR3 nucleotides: TGTGCCAGCAGCTTAACGGGGGAAGAGACCCAGTACTTC. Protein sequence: CASSLTGEETQYF.

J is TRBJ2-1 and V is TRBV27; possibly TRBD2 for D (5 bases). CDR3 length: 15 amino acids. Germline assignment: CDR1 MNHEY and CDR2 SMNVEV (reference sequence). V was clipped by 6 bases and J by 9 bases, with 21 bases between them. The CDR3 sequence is CASSLAWGPNSEQFF. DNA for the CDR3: TGTGCCAGCAGCCTAGCCTGGGGTCCCAATAGTGAGCAGTTCTTC.

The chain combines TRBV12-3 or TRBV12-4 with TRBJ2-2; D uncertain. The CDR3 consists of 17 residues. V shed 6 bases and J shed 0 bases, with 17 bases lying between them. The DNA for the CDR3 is TGTGCCAGCAGCTCACCACCTCCGGGTTCGAACACCGGGGAGCTGTTTTTT. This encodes CASSSPPPGSNTGELFF.

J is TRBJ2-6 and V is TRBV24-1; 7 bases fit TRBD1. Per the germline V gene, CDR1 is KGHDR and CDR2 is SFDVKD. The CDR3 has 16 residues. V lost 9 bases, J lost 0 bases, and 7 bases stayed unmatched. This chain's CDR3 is CATEGQESSGANVLTF. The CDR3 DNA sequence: TGTGCCACCGAAGGACAGGAGAGCTCTGGGGCCAACGTCCTGACTTTC.

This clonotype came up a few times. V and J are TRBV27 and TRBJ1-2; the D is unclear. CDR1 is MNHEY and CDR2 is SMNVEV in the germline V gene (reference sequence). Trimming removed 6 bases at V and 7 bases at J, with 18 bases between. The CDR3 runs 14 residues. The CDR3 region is CASSTKANWGGYTF. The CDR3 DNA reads TGTGCCAGCAGCACCAAGGCCAATTGGGGTGGCTACACCTTC.

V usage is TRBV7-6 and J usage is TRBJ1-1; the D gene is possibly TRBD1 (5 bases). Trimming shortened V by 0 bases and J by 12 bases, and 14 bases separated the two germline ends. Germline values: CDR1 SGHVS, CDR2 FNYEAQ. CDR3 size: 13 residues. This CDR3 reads CASSLAGGKGTFF. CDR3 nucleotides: TGTGCCAGCAGCTTAGCTGGGGGGAAGGGGACTTTCTTT.

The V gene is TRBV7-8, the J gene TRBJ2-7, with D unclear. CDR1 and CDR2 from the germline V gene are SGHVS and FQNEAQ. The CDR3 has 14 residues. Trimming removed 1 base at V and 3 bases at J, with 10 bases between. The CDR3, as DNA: TGTGCCAGCAGCTTAGTTGGTCCAGACTACGAGCAGTACTTC. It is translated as CASSLVGPDYEQYF.

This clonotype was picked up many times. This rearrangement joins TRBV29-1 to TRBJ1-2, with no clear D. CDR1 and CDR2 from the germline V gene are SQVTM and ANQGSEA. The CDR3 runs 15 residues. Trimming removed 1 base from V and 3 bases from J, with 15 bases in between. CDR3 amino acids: CSVEAHPSRDYGYTF. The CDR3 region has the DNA TGCAGCGTTGAAGCCCATCCCTCCCGTGACTATGGCTACACCTTC. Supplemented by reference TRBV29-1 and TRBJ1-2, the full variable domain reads SAVISQKPSRDICQRGTSLTIQCQVDSQVTMMFWYRQQPGQSLTLIATANQGSEATYESGFVIDKFPISRPNLTFSTLTVSNMSPEDSSIYLCSVEAHPSRDYGYTFGSGTRLTVV.

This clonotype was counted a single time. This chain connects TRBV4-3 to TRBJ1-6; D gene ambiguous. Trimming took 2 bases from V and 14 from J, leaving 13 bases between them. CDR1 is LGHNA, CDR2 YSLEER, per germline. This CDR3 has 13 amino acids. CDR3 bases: TGCGCCAGCAGCCAAAGGGAGGGTCAGACCCTCCACTTT. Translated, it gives CASSQREGQTLHF.

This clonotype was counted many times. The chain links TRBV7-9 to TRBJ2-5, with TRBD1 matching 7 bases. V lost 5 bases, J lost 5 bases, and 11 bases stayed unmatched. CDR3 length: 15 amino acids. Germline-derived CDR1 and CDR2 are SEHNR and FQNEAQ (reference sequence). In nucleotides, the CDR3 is TGTGCCAGCAGCCCCAGACAGGGATGGGGCGAGACCCAGTACTTC. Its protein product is CASSPRQGWGETQYF.

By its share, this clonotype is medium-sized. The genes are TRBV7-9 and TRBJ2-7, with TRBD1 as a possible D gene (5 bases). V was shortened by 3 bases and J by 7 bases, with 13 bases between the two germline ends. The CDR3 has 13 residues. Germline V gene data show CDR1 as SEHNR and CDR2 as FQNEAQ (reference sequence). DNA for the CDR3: TGTGCCAGCAGCTTTGAAGGGGTGAGGGAGCAGTACTTC. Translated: CASSFEGVREQYF.

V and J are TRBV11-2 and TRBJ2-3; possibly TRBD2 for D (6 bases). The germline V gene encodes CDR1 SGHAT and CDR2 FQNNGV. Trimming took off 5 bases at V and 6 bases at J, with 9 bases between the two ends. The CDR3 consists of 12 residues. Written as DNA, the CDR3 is TGTGCCAGCAGCCGGGGGACGGATACGCAGTATTTT. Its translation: CASSRGTDTQYF.

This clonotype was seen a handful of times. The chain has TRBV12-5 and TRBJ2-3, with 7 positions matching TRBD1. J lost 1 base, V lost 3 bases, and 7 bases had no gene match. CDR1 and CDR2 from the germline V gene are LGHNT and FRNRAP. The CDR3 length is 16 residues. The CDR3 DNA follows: TGTGCTAGTGGTTTTTCAGGGGGACCTGGCACAGATACGCAGTATTTT. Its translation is CASGFSGGPGTDTQYF. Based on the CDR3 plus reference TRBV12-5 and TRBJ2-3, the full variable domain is DARVTQTPRHKVTEMGQEVTMRCQPILGHNTVFWYRQTMMQGLELLAYFRNRAPLDDSGMPKDRFSAEMPDATLATLKIQPSEPRDSAVYFCASGFSGGPGTDTQYFGPGTRLTVL.

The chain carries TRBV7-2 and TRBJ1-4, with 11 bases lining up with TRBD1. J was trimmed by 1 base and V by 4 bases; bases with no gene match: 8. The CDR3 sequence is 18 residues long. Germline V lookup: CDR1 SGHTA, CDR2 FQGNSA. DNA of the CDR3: TGTGCCAGCAGCTCCCGGACAGGGGGCGCAGGAACTAATGAAAAACTGTTTTTT. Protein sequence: CASSSRTGGAGTNEKLFF.

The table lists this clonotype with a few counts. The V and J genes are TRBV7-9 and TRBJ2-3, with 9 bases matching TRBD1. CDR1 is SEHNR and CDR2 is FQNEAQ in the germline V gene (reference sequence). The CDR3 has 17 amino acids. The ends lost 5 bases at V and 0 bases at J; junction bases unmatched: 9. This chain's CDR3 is CASSPMGTGSSTDTQYF. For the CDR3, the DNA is TGTGCCAGCAGCCCGATGGGGACAGGGTCTAGCACAGATACGCAGTATTTT.

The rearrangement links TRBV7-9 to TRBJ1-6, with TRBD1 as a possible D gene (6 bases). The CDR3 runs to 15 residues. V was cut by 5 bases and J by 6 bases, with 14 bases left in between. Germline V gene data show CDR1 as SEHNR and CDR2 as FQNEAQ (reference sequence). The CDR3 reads CASSPEGGRNSPLHF. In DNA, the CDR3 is TGTGCCAGCAGCCCGGAGGGGGGGCGTAATTCACCCCTCCACTTT.

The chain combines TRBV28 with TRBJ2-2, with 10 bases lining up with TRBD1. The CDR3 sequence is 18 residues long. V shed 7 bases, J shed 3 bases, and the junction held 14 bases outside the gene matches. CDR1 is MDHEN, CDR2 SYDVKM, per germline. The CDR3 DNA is TGTGCCAGCAAGTTGGGGGACAGGGGTTTATCGGACACCGGGGAGCTGTTTTTT. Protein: CASKLGDRGLSDTGELFF.

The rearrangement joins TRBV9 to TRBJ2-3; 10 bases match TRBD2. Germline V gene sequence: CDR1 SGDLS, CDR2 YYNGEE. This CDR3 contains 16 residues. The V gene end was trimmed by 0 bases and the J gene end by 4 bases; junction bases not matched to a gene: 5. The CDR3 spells CASSVDLAGGADTQYF. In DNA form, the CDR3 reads TGTGCCAGCAGCGTAGACTTAGCGGGGGGAGCAGATACGCAGTATTTT. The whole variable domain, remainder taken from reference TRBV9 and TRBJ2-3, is DSGVTQTPKHLITATGQRVTLRCSPRSGDLSVYWYQQSLDQGLQFLIQYYNGEERAKGNILERFSAQQFPDLHSELNLSSLELGDSALYFCASSVDLAGGADTQYFGPGTRLTVL.

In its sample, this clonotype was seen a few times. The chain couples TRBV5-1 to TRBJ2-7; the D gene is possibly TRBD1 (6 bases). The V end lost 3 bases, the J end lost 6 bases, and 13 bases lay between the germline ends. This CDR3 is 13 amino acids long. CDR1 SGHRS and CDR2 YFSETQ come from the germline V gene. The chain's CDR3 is CASSYYVGGEQYF. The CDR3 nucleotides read TGCGCCAGCAGCTACTACGTAGGGGGCGAGCAGTACTTC. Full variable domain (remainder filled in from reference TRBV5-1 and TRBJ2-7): KAGVTQTPRYLIKTRGQQVTLSCSPISGHRSVSWYQQTPGQGLQFLFEYFSETQRNKGNFPGRFSGRQFSNSRSEMNVSTLELGDSALYLCASSYYVGGEQYFGPGTRLTVT.